The present T cell receptor beta chain was sequenced within a study of OX40 agonist ivuxolimab in advanced cancers. Study as a whole: One patient with hepatocellular carcinoma and two with cutaneous melanoma, three in all, had partial responses. Study findings and constraints: Part of the nonresponder group also had normalized T-cell clonal expansion that was low. On average, CD8+ T cells had more expanded clones than CD4+.

As to this clone: Its specificity is unknown.

Sequencing was performed with immunoSEQ multiplex PCR; in TCRdb, only in-frame clones are kept and a portion is missing. Altogether about 82,000 clones are present, around 88% being singletons, with the ten largest covering 0.75% to 0.95%. Germline V CDR1 and CDR2: MDHEN, SYDVKM. The V segment lost 7 bases and the J segment 7 bases; nucleotides outside the gene matches: 10. The CDR3 loop spans 15 amino acids. Cycle 7 day 1, cycle 4 day 1, and baseline were the timepoints at which blood was sampled. The source of this sequence is an adult with an advanced solid tumor such as melanoma, head and neck, liver or kidney cancer. V gene TRBV28 combines with J gene TRBJ2-7; the match to TRBD2 covers 13 bases. The starting material was CD4+ or CD8+ T cells sorted from blood, obtained in a trial of the OX40 agonist ivuxolimab. CDR3 sequence reads: CASTPTSGRPREQYF. The CDR3, as DNA: TGTGCCAGCACCCCGACTAGCGGGAGGCCTCGGGAGCAGTACTTC.